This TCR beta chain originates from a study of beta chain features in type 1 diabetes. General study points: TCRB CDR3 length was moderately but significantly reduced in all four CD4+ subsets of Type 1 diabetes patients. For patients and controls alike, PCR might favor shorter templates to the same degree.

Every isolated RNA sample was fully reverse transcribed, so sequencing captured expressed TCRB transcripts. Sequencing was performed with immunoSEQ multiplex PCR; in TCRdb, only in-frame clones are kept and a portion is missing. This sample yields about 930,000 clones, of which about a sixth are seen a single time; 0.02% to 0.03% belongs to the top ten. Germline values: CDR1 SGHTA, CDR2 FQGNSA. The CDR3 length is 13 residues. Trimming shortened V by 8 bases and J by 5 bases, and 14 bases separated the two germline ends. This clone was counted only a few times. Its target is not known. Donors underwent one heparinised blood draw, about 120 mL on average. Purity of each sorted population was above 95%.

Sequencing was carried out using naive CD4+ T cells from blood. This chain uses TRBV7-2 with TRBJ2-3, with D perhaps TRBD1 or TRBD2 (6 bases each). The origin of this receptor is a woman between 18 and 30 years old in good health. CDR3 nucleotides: TGTGCCAGCGGAGGGTTCAGGGGAGATACGCAGTATTTT. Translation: CASGGFRGDTQYF. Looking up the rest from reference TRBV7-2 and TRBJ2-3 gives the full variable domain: GAGVSQSPSNKVTEKGKDVELRCDPISGHTALYWYRQSLGQGLEFLIYFQGNSAPDKSGLPSDRFSAERTGGSVSTLTIQRTQQEDSAVYLCASGGFRGDTQYFGPGTRLTVL.